A selection of T cell receptor beta chains follows, all from one sample in a study of T cells after posttransplantation cyclophosphamide. Using immunoSEQ multiplex PCR, the repertoire was profiled, and TCRdb retains in-frame clones only, with some absent. The table includes about 24,000 clones, roughly 83% detected once. Sequenced: PBMCs. Receptors originate from a woman in her sixties or seventies with a blood cancer, CMV-positive, and with a related stem cell donor. Both conserved end residues are trimmed from each CDR3. The order of the fields is clone size, V gene, CDR3 protein. Some rows mark clone size as missing; the rest say once, few, many or name a class of expanded clone.

.,TRBV2,ASSEKGLAGVNEQF
.,TRBV6-1,ASSSLRHSGYT
.,TRBV14,ASSQVPGQGDNEQF
once,TRBV4-2,ASSRGHGSEQY
.,TRBV27,ASSFPKLGQGLPSYEQY
.,TRBV5-1,ASSLELGAAEAF
.,TRBV19,ASSVTTSTDTQY
.,TRBV7-2,ASSLVVLAGVQETQY
once,TRBV9,ASSPDRRKLF
.,TRBV5-1,ASRSGFGTEAF
.,TRBV30,AWGGPQSGYT
.,TRBV5-4,ASSLRGMSYNEQF
.,TRBV6-1,ASTQGQGNGQPQH
few,TRBV4-1,ASSQRGSNTGELF